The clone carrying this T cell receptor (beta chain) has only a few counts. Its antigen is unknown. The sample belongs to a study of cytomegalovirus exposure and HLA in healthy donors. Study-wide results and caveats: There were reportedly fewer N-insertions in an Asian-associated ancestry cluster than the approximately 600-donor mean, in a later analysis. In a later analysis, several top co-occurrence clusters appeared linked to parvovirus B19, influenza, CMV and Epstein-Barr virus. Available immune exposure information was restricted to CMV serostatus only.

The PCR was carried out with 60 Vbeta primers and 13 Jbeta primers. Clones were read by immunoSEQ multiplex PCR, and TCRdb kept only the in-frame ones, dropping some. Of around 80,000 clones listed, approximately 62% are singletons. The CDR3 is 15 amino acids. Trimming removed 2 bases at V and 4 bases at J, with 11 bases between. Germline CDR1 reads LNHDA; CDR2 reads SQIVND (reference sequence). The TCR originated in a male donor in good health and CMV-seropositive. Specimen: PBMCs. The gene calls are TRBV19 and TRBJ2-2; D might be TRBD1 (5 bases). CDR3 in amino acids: CASSIPGKVTGELFF. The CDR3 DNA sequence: TGTGCCAGTAGTATACCAGGGAAGGTCACCGGGGAGCTGTTTTTT.